The rows below give T cell receptor beta chains drawn from one sample of a study of blood T cells in healthy people across ages. Via MiXCR, TCRdb re-called the 5' RACE reads, giving one row per CDR3 protein. This sample has around 1,800,000 distinct CDR3 sequences, with 30% to 40% found just once. The sequencing input was blood. These receptors all stem from a human donor in good health. CDR3s include the opening cysteine and the closing phenylalanine or tryptophan. D genes are given only for firm matches. Where a row states a size, it is once, few, many or the class of an expanded clone; other rows omit it.

CDR3aa: CASSVSGQGMANYGYTF; CDR3nt: TGTGCCAGCAGCGTATCGGGACAGGGGATGGCTAACTATGGCTACACCTTC; d_gene: TRBD1; j_gene: TRBJ1-2; v_gene: TRBV7-9; abundance: few
CDR3aa: CASSLTPTGSAYEQYF; CDR3nt: TGTGCCAGCAGCCTTACTCCGACAGGGTCGGCCTACGAGCAGTACTTC; d_gene: TRBD1; j_gene: TRBJ2-7; v_gene: TRBV5-5; abundance: few
CDR3aa: CASSRATYSNRPQHF; CDR3nt: TGTGCCAGCAGTCGGGCCACTTATAGCAATCGGCCCCAGCATTTT; d_gene: .; j_gene: TRBJ1-5; v_gene: TRBV12-3/TRBV12-4; abundance: few
CDR3aa: CASNPTGSGKETRYF; CDR3nt: TGTGCCAGCAATCCGACAGGGTCCGGGAAAGAGACCCGGTACTTC; d_gene: TRBD1; j_gene: TRBJ2-5; v_gene: TRBV3-1; abundance: .
CDR3aa: CSARGENRDTDTQYF; CDR3nt: TGCAGTGCTAGGGGAGAGAATAGGGATACAGATACGCAGTATTTT; d_gene: .; j_gene: TRBJ2-3; v_gene: TRBV20-1; abundance: .
CDR3aa: CGARHPGQGAYGYTF; CDR3nt: TGCGGTGCTAGACATCCGGGACAGGGCGCCTATGGCTACACCTTC; d_gene: TRBD1; j_gene: TRBJ1-2; v_gene: TRBV20-1; abundance: .
CDR3aa: CASSPPGQGIHEQYF; CDR3nt: TGTGCCAGCAGCCCGCCGGGACAGGGGATCCACGAGCAGTACTTC; d_gene: TRBD1; j_gene: TRBJ2-7; v_gene: TRBV6-5; abundance: .
CDR3aa: CASSYSGDELAENIQYF; CDR3nt: TGTGCCAGCAGTTACTCGGGAGATGAGTTAGCCGAAAACATTCAGTACTTC; d_gene: .; j_gene: TRBJ2-4; v_gene: TRBV6-6; abundance: .
CDR3aa: CATEDTTQGYEQYF; CDR3nt: TGTGCCACCGAAGATACTACGCAGGGCTACGAGCAGTACTTC; d_gene: .; j_gene: TRBJ2-7; v_gene: TRBV24-1; abundance: few
CDR3aa: CASSPPNRATDTQYF; CDR3nt: TGTGCCAGCTCACCACCCAACAGGGCCACAGATACGCAGTATTTT; d_gene: .; j_gene: TRBJ2-3; v_gene: TRBV18; abundance: few
CDR3aa: CSALDSLDRPSQNYGYTF; CDR3nt: TGCAGTGCCTTAGACTCGTTAGACAGGCCGTCCCAGAACTATGGCTACACCTTC; d_gene: .; j_gene: TRBJ1-2; v_gene: TRBV20-1; abundance: .
CDR3aa: CASVAGGEETQYF; CDR3nt: TGTGCCTCAGTAGCGGGGGGGGAAGAGACCCAGTACTTC; d_gene: TRBD2; j_gene: TRBJ2-5; v_gene: TRBV7-2; abundance: .
CDR3aa: CASTRGLAGGSRTTETQYF; CDR3nt: TGTGCCAGCACTCGAGGACTAGCGGGGGGTTCGAGGACGACGGAGACCCAGTATTTC; d_gene: TRBD2; j_gene: TRBJ2-5; v_gene: TRBV6-2/TRBV6-3; abundance: .
CDR3aa: CASSFRIGPPYQPQHF; CDR3nt: TGTGCCAGCAGCTTCCGAATCGGGCCCCCCTATCAGCCCCAGCATTTT; d_gene: .; j_gene: TRBJ1-5; v_gene: TRBV7-2; abundance: .
CDR3aa: CSVVGTGVYEQYF; CDR3nt: TGCAGCGTTGTCGGAACAGGGGTTTACGAGCAGTACTTC; d_gene: TRBD1; j_gene: TRBJ2-7; v_gene: TRBV29-1; abundance: many
CDR3aa: CASSLLGTAMSTEAFF; CDR3nt: TGTGCCAGCAGCTTACTTGGGACTGCCATGAGCACTGAAGCTTTCTTT; d_gene: .; j_gene: TRBJ1-1; v_gene: TRBV7-9; abundance: .
CDR3aa: CASSPGLAFGMNEQFF; CDR3nt: TGTGCCAGCAGCCCGGGACTAGCTTTTGGTATGAATGAGCAGTTCTTC; d_gene: TRBD2; j_gene: TRBJ2-1; v_gene: TRBV11-2; abundance: few
CDR3aa: CATSEPGEYEQYF; CDR3nt: TGTGCCACCAGTGAACCAGGAGAGTACGAGCAGTACTTC; d_gene: .; j_gene: TRBJ2-7; v_gene: TRBV24-1; abundance: .
CDR3aa: CSAQGSNTEAFF; CDR3nt: TGCAGTGCTCAGGGTTCGAACACTGAAGCTTTCTTT; d_gene: .; j_gene: TRBJ1-1; v_gene: TRBV20-1; abundance: few
CDR3aa: CSARADRGITEAFF; CDR3nt: TGCAGTGCTAGAGCTGACAGGGGGATCACTGAAGCTTTCTTT; d_gene: TRBD1; j_gene: TRBJ1-1; v_gene: TRBV20-1; abundance: few
CDR3aa: CSASDSTRYTDTQYF; CDR3nt: TGCAGTGCTAGTGATTCGACACGATACACAGATACGCAGTATTTT; d_gene: .; j_gene: TRBJ2-3; v_gene: TRBV20-1; abundance: .
CDR3aa: CASSPQPGTENEKLFF; CDR3nt: TGTGCCAGCAGCCCGCAGCCCGGGACAGAGAATGAAAAACTGTTTTTT; d_gene: TRBD1; j_gene: TRBJ1-4; v_gene: TRBV28; abundance: once
CDR3aa: CASSLMIVISSGANVLTF; CDR3nt: TGTGCCAGCAGCTTGATGATAGTAATAAGCTCTGGGGCCAACGTCCTGACTTTC; d_gene: .; j_gene: TRBJ2-6; v_gene: TRBV7-3; abundance: .
CDR3aa: CASIPTSGGLGSSYNEQYF; CDR3nt: TGTGCCAGCATCCCTACTAGCGGGGGGTTAGGAAGCTCCTACAATGAGCAGTACTTC; d_gene: TRBD2; j_gene: TRBJ2-7; v_gene: TRBV12-3/TRBV12-4; abundance: .
CDR3aa: CASKDGNYEQYF; CDR3nt: TGTGCCAGCAAGGACGGGAACTACGAGCAGTACTTC; d_gene: .; j_gene: TRBJ2-7; v_gene: TRBV7-9; abundance: .
CDR3aa: CAGSFMGSTNEKLFF; CDR3nt: TGTGCCGGCAGTTTCATGGGCAGTACTAATGAAAAACTGTTTTTT; d_gene: .; j_gene: TRBJ1-4; v_gene: TRBV28; abundance: .
CDR3aa: CSARDLGDYGYTF; CDR3nt: TGCAGTGCTAGAGATCTAGGAGACTATGGCTACACCTTC; d_gene: .; j_gene: TRBJ1-2; v_gene: TRBV20-1; abundance: many
CDR3aa: CASSVAQAAYGYTF; CDR3nt: TGTGCCAGCAGCGTAGCTCAGGCGGCCTATGGCTACACCTTC; d_gene: .; j_gene: TRBJ1-2; v_gene: TRBV9; abundance: .
CDR3aa: CASSRTGGAHSGANVLTF; CDR3nt: TGTGCCAGCAGTCGGACAGGGGGGGCTCACTCTGGGGCCAACGTCCTGACTTTC; d_gene: TRBD1; j_gene: TRBJ2-6; v_gene: TRBV6-1; abundance: .
CDR3aa: CASSPGAGVLYF; CDR3nt: TGTGCCAGCAGCCCAGGGGCAGGCGTCCTGTACTTC; d_gene: .; j_gene: TRBJ2-7; v_gene: TRBV5-5; abundance: .
CDR3aa: CSAGRTSYEQYF; CDR3nt: TGCAGTGCTGGCAGGACAAGCTACGAGCAGTACTTC; d_gene: .; j_gene: TRBJ2-7; v_gene: TRBV20-1; abundance: .
CDR3aa: CASSRDRPSPLHF; CDR3nt: TGTGCCAGCAGCAGAGACAGGCCGTCACCCCTCCACTTT; d_gene: .; j_gene: TRBJ1-6; v_gene: TRBV7-9; abundance: few
CDR3aa: CASSPPRGAHHGYTF; CDR3nt: TGTGCCAGCAGCCCGCCGAGAGGGGCGCATCATGGCTACACCTTC; d_gene: .; j_gene: TRBJ1-2; v_gene: TRBV6-2/TRBV6-3; abundance: .
CDR3aa: CAISEGFSNRFDGYTF; CDR3nt: TGTGCCATCAGTGAGGGATTTAGCAACAGATTTGATGGCTACACCTTC; d_gene: .; j_gene: TRBJ1-2; v_gene: TRBV10-3; abundance: few
CDR3aa: CASSYEGDIPFATGTQYF; CDR3nt: TGTGCCAGCAGTTACGAGGGGGATATACCCTTCGCCACAGGTACGCAGTATTTT; d_gene: .; j_gene: TRBJ2-3; v_gene: TRBV6-5; abundance: .
CDR3aa: CSARVAGGFHEQYF; CDR3nt: TGCAGTGCTAGAGTTGCGGGGGGGTTCCACGAGCAGTACTTC; d_gene: TRBD2; j_gene: TRBJ2-7; v_gene: TRBV20-1; abundance: .
CDR3aa: CASSQAVLGSYEQYF; CDR3nt: TGCGCCAGCAGCCAAGCTGTTCTGGGCTCCTACGAGCAGTACTTC; d_gene: .; j_gene: TRBJ2-7; v_gene: TRBV4-3; abundance: .
CDR3aa: CSVHDRDFNEKLFF; CDR3nt: TGCAGTGTGCATGACCGGGACTTTAATGAAAAACTGTTTTTT; d_gene: .; j_gene: TRBJ1-4; v_gene: TRBV20-1; abundance: .
CDR3aa: CASSFRTGNKRAKNIQYF; CDR3nt: TGTGCCAGCAGTTTCAGGACAGGAAATAAGAGGGCCAAAAACATTCAGTACTTC; d_gene: TRBD1; j_gene: TRBJ2-4; v_gene: TRBV28; abundance: .
CDR3aa: CASSLSSAQPQHF; CDR3nt: TGTGCCAGCAGCTTATCGTCCGCTCAGCCCCAGCATTTT; d_gene: .; j_gene: TRBJ1-5; v_gene: TRBV11-1; abundance: few
CDR3aa: CSVVTSFYNEQFF; CDR3nt: TGCAGCGTTGTAACTAGCTTCTACAATGAGCAGTTCTTC; d_gene: .; j_gene: TRBJ2-1; v_gene: TRBV29-1; abundance: .